This TCR beta chain was captured by sequencing in a study of blood T cell repertoires in COVID-19. The CDR3 contains 14 residues. The ends lost 5 bases at V and 8 bases at J; junction bases unmatched: 5. Germline V gene lookup returns CDR1 SGHNT and CDR2 YENEEA. Sequencing was performed with immunoSEQ multiplex PCR; in TCRdb, only in-frame clones are kept and a portion is missing. The sample yields some 460,000 clones, roughly nine tenths seen once. The sequenced sample consisted of PBMCs or T cells enriched from blood (not recorded which). The chain employs TRBV11-3 and TRBJ2-1, with 11 positions matching TRBD1. This clonotype was obtained from a woman aged 18-29 years with acute COVID-19. CDR3 amino acids: CASSRGQGAYEQFF. For the CDR3, the DNA is TGTGCCAGCAGCCGTGGACAGGGGGCATATGAGCAGTTCTTC.